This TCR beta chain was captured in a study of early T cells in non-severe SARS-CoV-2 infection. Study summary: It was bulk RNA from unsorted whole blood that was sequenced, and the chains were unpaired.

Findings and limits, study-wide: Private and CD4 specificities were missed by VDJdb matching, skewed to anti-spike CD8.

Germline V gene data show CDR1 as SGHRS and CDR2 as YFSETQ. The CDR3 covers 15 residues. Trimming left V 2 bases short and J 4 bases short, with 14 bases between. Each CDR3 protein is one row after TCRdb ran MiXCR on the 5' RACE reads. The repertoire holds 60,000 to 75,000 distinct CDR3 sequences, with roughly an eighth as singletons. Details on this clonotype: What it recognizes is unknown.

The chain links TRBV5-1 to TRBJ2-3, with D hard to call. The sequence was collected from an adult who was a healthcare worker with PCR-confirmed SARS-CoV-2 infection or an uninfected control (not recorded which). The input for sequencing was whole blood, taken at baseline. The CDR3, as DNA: TGCGCCAGCAGCTTTGCTGGCGTTGTATCAGATACGCAGTATTTT. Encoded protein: CASSFAGVVSDTQYF.